This passage covers 20 T cell receptor beta chains from one sample sequenced in a study of preoperative IRX-2 immunotherapy in early breast cancer. The method was immunoSEQ multiplex PCR; TCRdb's version includes in-frame clones alone and lacks a portion of them. Of fewer than 70,000 clones in the sample, approximately 93% were seen once. The treatment was: preoperative locoregional IRX-2 cytokine immunotherapy. Collection took place from a patient treated with IRX-2 immunotherapy. These receptors all stem from a human donor with breast cancer.

J is TRBJ2-1 and V is TRBV7-3, with 9 bases lining up with TRBD2. Germline CDR1 is SGHTA and CDR2 is FQGTGA. This CDR3 is built from 17 residues. V lost 5 bases to trimming and J lost 4 bases; unmatched junction nucleotides: 12. For the CDR3, the DNA is TGTGCCAGCAGCCTAGCGGCTAGCGGGGCCCTGTACAATGAGCAGTTCTTC. It translates to CASSLAASGALYNEQFF.

The V call is TRBV6-5, the J call TRBJ2-7; D is perhaps TRBD1 (6 bases). Germline-derived CDR1 and CDR2 are MNHEY and SVGAGI. V was shortened by 7 bases and J by 5 bases, with 21 bases between the two germline ends. This CDR3 region has 15 residues. The CDR3 spells CASTSPTRTGNEQYF. The CDR3 nucleotides read TGTGCCAGCACCTCTCCGACCCGTACAGGGAACGAGCAGTACTTC.

The table lists this clone with a count of one. The chain employs TRBV5-4 and TRBJ2-7; 7 bases match TRBD1. Germline values: CDR1 SGHNT, CDR2 YYREEE (reference sequence). The V and J ends lost 4 bases and 3 bases, in that order; junction bases with no gene match: 10. The CDR3 sequence is 15 residues long. The DNA of the CDR3 is TGTGCCAGCAGCCGCGGACAGGCCGCGATCTACGAGCAGTACTTC. This codes for CASSRGQAAIYEQYF. The full variable domain, completed using reference TRBV5-4 and TRBJ2-7, is ETGVTQSPTHLIKTRGQQVTLRCSSQSGHNTVSWYQQALGQGPQFIFQYYREEENGRGNFPPRFSGLQFPNYSSELNVNALELDDSALYLCASSRGQAAIYEQYFGPGTRLTVT.

This clone was seen once. DNA for the CDR3: TGCGCCAGCAGCTTGGCCACCGGGGGCACCGGGGAGCTGTTTTTT. The encoded protein is CASSLATGGTGELFF. The chain recombines TRBV5-1 with TRBJ2-2, with a weak D call TRBD2 (6 bases). The CDR3 loop spans 15 amino acids. V gave up 0 bases and J gave up 4 bases, with 10 bases separating them. Germline-derived CDR1 and CDR2 are SGHRS and YFSETQ.

This clone was seen a single time. V is TRBV6-4 and J is TRBJ1-1; the D is unclear. Trimming stripped 2 bases from V and 0 bases from J, with 16 bases between. The CDR3 covers 17 residues. Germline CDR1 and CDR2: MRHNA and SNTAGT. The CDR3 is CASSDSFAGGLNTEAFF. The CDR3 region has the DNA TGTGCCAGCAGTGACAGTTTCGCCGGAGGATTGAACACTGAAGCTTTCTTT.

CDR3 sequence: CASSPGTADYEQYF. The CDR3 region has the DNA TGTGCCAGCAGTCCCGGGACCGCCGACTACGAGCAGTACTTC. The rearrangement joins TRBV27 to TRBJ2-7; tentatively, D is TRBD1 or TRBD2 (5 bases each). Trimming took 5 bases from V and 3 from J, leaving 14 bases between them. The CDR3 runs to 14 residues. The germline CDR1 and CDR2 sequences are MNHEY and SMNVEV (reference sequence).

This rearrangement joins TRBV6-5 to TRBJ2-5; D might be TRBD1 (5 bases). CDR3 length: 15 residues. From germline, CDR1 is MNHEY and CDR2 SVGAGI. Trimming removed 2 bases from V and 5 bases from J, with 15 bases in between. The CDR3 DNA follows: TGTGCCAGCAGTTACCTCCCGCAGGGCCGGGAGACCCAGTACTTC. Amino acids: CASSYLPQGRETQYF.

The V call is TRBV7-9, the J call TRBJ2-7; 8 bases map to TRBD1. The ends lost 5 bases at V and 6 bases at J; junction bases unmatched: 9. CDR1 SEHNR and CDR2 FQNEAQ come from the germline V gene (reference sequence). The CDR3 length is 14 residues. This CDR3 reads CASSPRTGHPEQYF. Written as DNA, the CDR3 is TGTGCCAGCAGCCCGAGGACAGGGCATCCCGAGCAGTACTTC. Filled out from reference TRBV7-9 and TRBJ2-7, the complete variable domain reads DTGVSQNPRHKITKRGQNVTFRCDPISEHNRLYWYRQTLGQGPEFLTYFQNEAQLEKSRLLSDRFSAERPKGSFSTLEIQRTEQGDSAMYLCASSPRTGHPEQYFGPGTRLTVT.

This chain uses TRBV5-6 with TRBJ1-4; tentative D call: TRBD1 (6 bases). The CDR3 is 16 amino acids. The V gene lost 1 base and the J gene lost 7 bases, with 17 bases spanning the gap. Germline V gene sequence: CDR1 SGHDT, CDR2 YYEEEE. The CDR3 DNA reads as TGTGCCAGCAGCTTGCCTTCCCTACAGGGATCTGAAAAACTGTTTTTT. It is translated as CASSLPSLQGSEKLFF.

The chain uses TRBV27 and TRBJ2-2, with a weak D call TRBD1 (5 bases). CDR3 size: 15 residues. V lost 5 bases, J lost 6 bases, and 16 bases lay in between. Germline assignment: CDR1 MNHEY and CDR2 SMNVEV (reference sequence). The CDR3 DNA follows: TGTGCCAGCAGTCTAACCCCCAGGGTCCCCGGGGAGCTGTTTTTT. Its protein product is CASSLTPRVPGELFF.

The V and J genes are TRBV19 and TRBJ1-3, with D perhaps TRBD1 (6 bases). The germline CDR1 and CDR2 sequences are LNHDA and SQIVND (reference sequence). V was pared by 9 bases and J by 4 bases, with 16 bases between. This CDR3 region has 14 residues. CDR3 amino acids: CASDRSLTGNTIYF. DNA of the CDR3: TGTGCCAGCGACAGGTCTCTCACCGGAAACACCATATATTTT.

The V and J genes are TRBV19 and TRBJ2-3; 8 bases are a match to TRBD1. CDR3 size: 16 residues. Germline CDR1 and CDR2: LNHDA and SQIVND (reference sequence). J was trimmed by 2 bases and V by 6 bases; bases with no gene match: 10. CDR3 sequence (DNA): TGTGCCAGTAGGGGCAGGGGGCGCGGATTCACAGATACGCAGTATTTT. As protein: CASRGRGRGFTDTQYF.

The gene calls are TRBV10-3 and TRBJ2-7; 8 bases fit TRBD1. This CDR3 comprises 15 residues. V gave up 2 bases and J gave up 6 bases; unmatched junction bases: 9. CDR1 and CDR2 (germline): ENHRY, SYGVKD. The CDR3, as DNA: TGTGCCATCAGTGAGGTAGACAGGGGTCAAGGCGAGCAGTACTTC. Its translation: CAISEVDRGQGEQYF.

CDR3 loop: CASSPDREAETQYF. In DNA form, the CDR3 reads TGTGCCAGTAGCCCGGACAGGGAAGCTGAGACCCAGTACTTC. The chain is built from TRBV19 and TRBJ2-5; TRBD1 aligns across 8 bases. Looked up from germline, CDR1 is LNHDA and CDR2 is SQIVND (reference sequence). Unmatched junction bases numbered 8, after V lost 6 bases and J lost 5 bases. The CDR3 runs 14 residues.

This chain uses TRBV10-3 with TRBJ2-3; the D is unclear. This CDR3 spans 14 amino acids. Germline V CDR1 and CDR2: ENHRY, SYGVKD. V lost 0 bases to trimming and J lost 6 bases, with 10 bases between them. CDR3 DNA sequence: TGTGCCATCAGTGAGTCTCCACCCCAGGATACGCAGTATTTT. Protein product: CAISESPPQDTQYF.

The gene calls are TRBV4-1 and TRBJ1-1, with a possible D match to TRBD1 (5 bases). This CDR3 has 14 amino acids. V dropped 0 bases and J dropped 0 bases, with 5 bases sitting between them. The germline V gene has CDR1 MGHRA and CDR2 YSYEKL. CDR3 region: CASSQEGVNTEAFF. As DNA, the CDR3 is TGCGCCAGCAGCCAAGAGGGGGTGAACACTGAAGCTTTCTTT.

CDR3 protein: CASSTGYLTDTQYF. CDR3 bases: TGTGCCAGTTCGACAGGGTATCTCACAGATACGCAGTATTTT. The chain combines TRBV6-4 with TRBJ2-3; the match to TRBD1 covers 7 bases. Germline V lookup: CDR1 MRHNA, CDR2 SNTAGT. The CDR3 runs 14 residues. Losses at the gene ends were 9 bases for V and 2 bases for J; bases not matched to a gene: 8.

The chain employs TRBV6-5 and TRBJ2-3; D not resolved. CDR1 and CDR2 from the germline V gene are MNHEY and SVGAGI. Trimming removed 6 bases from V and 4 bases from J, with 11 bases in between. The CDR3 length is 13 residues. As DNA, the CDR3 is TGTGCCAGCAGCCCTACACCTGCAGATACGCAGTATTTT. Amino acid sequence: CASSPTPADTQYF.

The rearrangement links TRBV19 to TRBJ1-1; 7 bases fit TRBD1. The CDR3 sequence is 17 residues long. Germline assignment: CDR1 LNHDA and CDR2 SQIVND (reference sequence). The trim removed 3 bases at V and 0 bases at J, leaving 10 bases unmatched. This chain's CDR3 is CASSIGSRTGVNTEAFF. For the CDR3, the DNA is TGTGCCAGTAGTATTGGGTCCCGGACAGGCGTGAACACTGAAGCTTTCTTT.

Written as DNA, the CDR3 is TGTGCCAGCTCCTGGGACAGGGACACAGATACGCAGTATTTT. Translating gives CASSWDRDTDTQYF. This chain uses TRBV18 with TRBJ2-3, with 9 bases that match TRBD1. The CDR3 is 14 amino acids. With V trimmed by 6 bases and J by 2 bases, 3 bases remained unmatched. Per germline, CDR1 KGHSH and CDR2 LQKENI.